A selection of T cell receptor beta chains follows, all from one sample in a study of cytomegalovirus exposure and HLA in healthy donors. Assay used: immunoSEQ multiplex PCR; TCRdb lists only in-frame clones, some missing. The repertoire has more than 110,000 clones, around 85% of them found once; the top ten carry roughly 4%. Specimen: PBMCs. Receptors were obtained from a man aged 35 to 55 in good health and CMV-seropositive. Each CDR3 is given with its conserved first and last residue. D genes are given only for firm matches. The size of a clone is reported for some rows only, either as once, few or many, or as a class for expanded clones.

j_call,clone_size,d_call,v_call,cdr3_aa,cdr3_nt
TRBJ2-6,NA,NA,TRBV6-6,CASMYFRAAGANVLTF,TGTGCCAGCATGTATTTCAGGGCGGCTGGGGCCAACGTCCTGACTTTC
TRBJ1-2,NA,NA,TRBV27,CASAKNRDYGYTF,TGTGCCAGCGCAAAGAACAGGGACTATGGCTACACCTTC
TRBJ1-2,NA,TRBD1,TRBV28,CASSPTTGGYGYTF,TGTGCCAGCAGTCCAACGACAGGGGGCTATGGCTACACCTTC
TRBJ2-5,NA,NA,TRBV6-5,CASSYRLATTQETQYF,TGTGCCAGCAGTTACAGGCTAGCGACGACCCAAGAGACCCAGTACTTC
TRBJ2-7,NA,NA,TRBV19,CASSIDRDNNYEQYF,TGTGCCAGTAGTATAGACCGGGACAATAATTACGAGCAGTACTTC
TRBJ2-7,NA,TRBD2,TRBV10-3,CAISGGLAYEQYF,TGTGCCATCAGTGGGGGACTAGCCTACGAGCAGTACTTC
TRBJ1-1,NA,NA,TRBV11-1,CASSLEGGGTEAFF,TGTGCCAGCAGCTTAGAAGGGGGGGGCACTGAAGCTTTCTTT
TRBJ1-1,NA,NA,TRBV15,CATSRGSAAEGEAFF,TGTGCCACCAGCAGAGGGTCAGCCGCAGAGGGCGAAGCTTTCTTT
TRBJ2-7,NA,TRBD1,TRBV27,CASSFGQGGYEQYF,TGTGCCAGCAGTTTTGGACAGGGGGGTTACGAGCAGTACTTC
TRBJ2-7,NA,TRBD1,TRBV2,CASSEGQGLYRTYEQYF,TGTGCCAGCAGTGAAGGACAGGGTTTATACCGTACCTACGAGCAGTACTTC
TRBJ1-2,NA,NA,TRBV27,CASSLSRGYNYGYTF,TGTGCCAGCAGTTTATCTCGGGGGTATAACTATGGCTACACCTTC
TRBJ2-1,NA,NA,TRBV4-3,CASSQDGHRAYNEQFF,TGCGCCAGCAGCCAAGATGGACATCGTGCCTACAATGAGCAGTTCTTC
TRBJ2-1,NA,NA,TRBV5-1,CASSQGGAGQIRNEQFF,TGCGCCAGCAGCCAGGGTGGGGCGGGGCAAATTAGGAATGAGCAGTTCTTC
TRBJ1-2,NA,NA,TRBV14,CASSQGPTDNYGYTF,TGTGCCAGCAGCCAAGGGCCGACAGATAACTATGGCTACACCTTC
TRBJ2-7,once,TRBD1,TRBV30,CAWSRRQGYYEQYF,TGTGCCTGGAGTAGAAGACAGGGCTACTACGAGCAGTACTTC
TRBJ2-1,few,TRBD2,TRBV7-9,CASSLGLAGKNEQFF,TGTGCCAGCAGCTTGGGACTAGCGGGAAAGAATGAGCAGTTCTTC
TRBJ1-2,NA,NA,TRBV19,CASTLRALGQYGYTF,TGTGCCAGTACCCTACGGGCCCTCGGACAGTATGGCTACACCTTC
TRBJ1-2,NA,NA,TRBV5-1,CASSEGQNYGYTF,TGCGCCAGCAGCGAAGGACAGAACTATGGCTACACCTTC
TRBJ1-3,NA,NA,TRBV4-1,CASSQAPTGTLTGTIYF,TGCGCCAGCAGCCAAGCACCGACAGGCACCTTAACTGGCACCATATATTTT
TRBJ1-2,NA,NA,TRBV9,CASSVAGNYGYTF,TGTGCCAGCAGCGTAGCAGGGAACTATGGCTACACCTTC
TRBJ1-2,NA,TRBD1,TRBV27,CASRASGTVNYGYTF,TGTGCCAGCAGAGCCTCCGGGACAGTTAACTATGGCTACACCTTC
TRBJ2-7,NA,NA,TRBV28,CASSPGSKQYF,TGTGCCAGCAGCCCAGGCTCAAAGCAGTACTTC
TRBJ2-2,NA,TRBD2,TRBV2,CASTAWTLAGVVTGELFF,TGTGCCAGCACCGCATGGACGTTAGCGGGGGTTGTCACCGGGGAGCTGTTTTTT
TRBJ2-7,NA,TRBD2,TRBV5-1,CASSLGSGRVHEQYF,TGCGCCAGCAGCTTGGGAAGCGGGAGGGTCCACGAGCAGTACTTC
TRBJ1-2,NA,NA,TRBV12-5,CASGLSSGIYGYTF,TGTGCTAGTGGTTTGAGCTCAGGGATCTATGGCTACACCTTC
TRBJ1-5,NA,NA,TRBV7-8,CASSLGTGRVQPQHF,TGTGCCAGCAGCTTAGGTACAGGGAGAGTTCAGCCCCAGCATTTT
TRBJ2-1,few,TRBD2,TRBV13,CASSPRTSGILNEQFF,TGTGCCAGCAGTCCTCGGACTAGCGGGATCCTCAATGAGCAGTTCTTC
TRBJ2-7,NA,NA,TRBV29-1,CSVGRVSSYEQYF,TGCAGCGTTGGACGGGTCAGCTCCTACGAGCAGTACTTC
TRBJ2-7,NA,TRBD1,TRBV19,CASSIAGQGYRQYF,TGTGCCAGTAGTATAGCTGGACAGGGGTACCGGCAGTACTTC
TRBJ1-2,NA,TRBD1,TRBV2,CASSGVTGGRWGYTF,TGTGCCAGCAGTGGAGTCACAGGGGGCCGGTGGGGCTACACCTTC
TRBJ1-2,NA,NA,TRBV14,CASSQVGRENYGYTF,TGTGCCAGCAGCCAAGTCGGGCGGGAGAACTATGGCTACACCTTC
TRBJ1-1,NA,TRBD1,TRBV27,CASSRRGTGVGSEAFF,TGTGCCAGCAGCCGGCGGGGAACAGGGGTGGGGTCTGAAGCTTTCTTT
TRBJ1-2,NA,TRBD1,TRBV5-1,CASSLGRGPNPYGYTF,TGCGCCAGCAGCTTGGGCAGGGGGCCGAATCCCTACGGCTACACCTTC
TRBJ2-5,once,NA,TRBV18,CASSRPGGGETQYF,TGTGCCAGCTCTCGACCGGGAGGGGGCGAGACCCAGTACTTC
TRBJ2-3,few,TRBD2,TRBV5-4,CASSLEGGLAELTDTQYF,TGTGCCAGCAGCTTGGAGGGGGGACTAGCGGAGCTCACAGATACGCAGTATTTT
TRBJ1-1,few,NA,TRBV14,CASNLAGGGHGAFF,TGTGCCAGCAACCTCGCGGGGGGGGGACACGGGGCTTTCTTT
TRBJ2-1,NA,TRBD2,TRBV19,CASSISPSGRDEQFF,TGTGCCAGTAGTATCTCGCCTAGCGGGAGGGATGAGCAGTTCTTC
TRBJ2-5,once,NA,TRBV27,CASSYAKTGETQYF,TGTGCCAGCAGTTATGCAAAGACGGGGGAGACCCAGTACTTC
TRBJ1-3,NA,NA,TRBV2,CASSTGGPNTIYF,TGTGCCAGCAGTACGGGGGGGCCGAACACCATATATTTT
TRBJ1-1,NA,NA,TRBV9,CASSVDPRANTEAFF,TGTGCCAGCAGCGTAGACCCCAGGGCGAACACTGAAGCTTTCTTT
TRBJ2-4,NA,TRBD1,TRBV29-1,CSVVGQGGLLAKNIQYF,TGCAGCGTTGTCGGACAGGGGGGGTTATTAGCCAAAAACATTCAGTACTTC
TRBJ2-5,NA,TRBD1,TRBV5-1,CASSYGTGFRETQYF,TGCGCCAGCAGCTACGGGACAGGGTTCCGAGAGACCCAGTACTTC
TRBJ1-1,NA,TRBD1,TRBV9,CASSPRTGDEAFF,TGTGCCAGCAGCCCTCGGACAGGGGATGAAGCTTTCTTT
TRBJ2-2,NA,NA,TRBV5-4,CASSSEVANTGELFF,TGTGCCAGCAGCTCGGAGGTAGCGAACACCGGGGAGCTGTTTTTT